This is a list of T cell receptor beta chains from one sample in a study of Graves' ophthalmopathy and Graves' hyperthyroidism. TCRdb independently ran MiXCR on the multiplex PCR reads; one entry per CDR3 protein. This table has approximately 1.2 million distinct CDR3 sequences, 35% to 40% appearing once. Material for sequencing was peripheral blood or thyroid tissue (not recorded which). These receptors came from an adult man with Graves' hyperthyroidism. CDR3s include the opening cysteine and the closing phenylalanine or tryptophan. The D gene is left open where the match is weak. Expanded clones get a size class; other rows say once, few or many, or leave the size out.

abundance	d_gene	v_gene	j_gene	CDR3aa	CDR3nt
-	-	TRBV7-9	TRBJ1-5	CASSLGWASESNQPQHF	TGTGCCAGCAGCTTAGGATGGGCGTCCGAGAGCAATCAGCCCCAGCATTTT
-	TRBD1	TRBV6-5	TRBJ1-1	CASSRTGVTKAFF	TGTGCCAGCAGCAGAACAGGGGTCACCAAAGCTTTCTTT
-	-	TRBV5-1	TRBJ1-1	CASSLVQGLNTEAFF	TGCGCCAGCAGCTTGGTTCAGGGGTTGAACACTGAAGCTTTCTTT
many	-	TRBV10-1	TRBJ2-7	CASSESTGFSYEQYF	TGCGCCAGCAGTGAATCAACAGGGTTTTCCTACGAGCAGTACTTC
many	-	TRBV9	TRBJ2-5	CASSVRGAGGQETQYF	TGTGCCAGCAGCGTAAGGGGGGCAGGCGGCCAAGAGACCCAGTACTTC
many	-	TRBV7-2	TRBJ1-1	CASSWPGMNTEAFF	TGTGCCAGCAGCTGGCCAGGGATGAACACTGAAGCTTTCTTT
-	TRBD1	TRBV5-6	TRBJ1-1	CASSLMDRGQEHAFF	TGTGCCAGCAGCCTAATGGACAGGGGCCAAGAACATGCTTTCTTT
-	TRBD1	TRBV3-1	TRBJ1-2	CASSQKRVPWDRVGYTF	TGTGCCAGCAGCCAAAAAAGGGTACCTTGGGACAGGGTTGGCTACACCTTC
many	-	TRBV7-9	TRBJ2-5	CASRPPRGNRETQYF	TGTGCCAGCAGACCTCCTCGGGGGAATCGAGAGACCCAGTACTTC
many	-	TRBV12-3/TRBV12-4	TRBJ1-5	CASSIWDWPQHF	TGTGCCAGCAGTATATGGGATTGGCCCCAGCATTTT
-	-	TRBV20-1	TRBJ1-2	CSTGGPTTNYGYTF	TGCAGTACTGGCGGTCCGACGACCAACTATGGCTACACCTTC
-	TRBD2	TRBV10-2	TRBJ2-2	CASSYGGLGAGDPGELFF	TGTGCCAGCAGTTATGGGGGTTTGGGAGCGGGGGACCCCGGGGAGCTGTTTTTT
many	TRBD1	TRBV12-3/TRBV12-4	TRBJ2-5	CASLDRMGSQYF	TGTGCCAGCCTGGACAGGATGGGGTCCCAGTACTTC
many	TRBD2	TRBV2	TRBJ2-5	CASGKLAGETQYF	TGTGCCAGCGGAAAACTAGCGGGGGAGACCCAGTACTTC
-	TRBD1	TRBV15	TRBJ1-5	CATSRGDRENNQPQHF	TGTGCCACCAGCAGGGGGGACAGGGAAAACAATCAGCCCCAGCATTTT
-	-	TRBV2	TRBJ1-6	CACSARERGQGARPLHF	-
-	TRBD1	TRBV20-1	TRBJ1-4	CSAIDRGEGREKLFF	TGCAGTGCTATCGACAGGGGAGAAGGGCGTGAAAAACTGTTTTTT
few	-	TRBV7-2	TRBJ2-5	CASSLVRGSETQYF	TGTGCCAGCAGCTTAGTGCGGGGATCGGAGACCCAGTACTTC
-	TRBD2	TRBV10-2	TRBJ2-5	CASSISGGDGTQYF	TGCGCCAGCAGTATTAGCGGGGGGGACGGGACCCAGTACTTC
-	-	TRBV5-1	TRBJ2-2	CASSLARGIGELFF	TGCGCCAGCAGCTTGGCCAGAGGGATCGGGGAGCTGTTTTTT
many	-	TRBV7-2	TRBJ1-5	CASSLAIGGTQHF	TGTGCCAGCAGCTTAGCGATTGGGGGAACCCAGCATTTT
many	-	TRBV6-4	TRBJ1-2	CASRTKDLYGYTF	TGTGCCAGCAGAACCAAAGACCTTTATGGCTACACCTTC
many	-	TRBV19	TRBJ2-7	CASSVVSKGSSEQYF	TGTGCCAGTAGTGTCGTGAGTAAGGGAAGCTCCGAGCAGTACTTC
many	-	TRBV19	TRBJ1-2	CASSMAMDYTF	TGTGCCAGTAGTATGGCCATGGACTACACCTTC
-	TRBD1	TRBV5-1	TRBJ1-4	CASSLEGQGMANEKLFF	TGCGCCAGCAGCTTGGAGGGACAGGGGATGGCTAATGAAAAACTGTTTTTT
-	-	TRBV7-6	TRBJ1-2	CASSSPGLGVGYTF	TGTGCCAGCAGCTCCCCGGGACTAGGAGTCGGGTACACCTTC
-	-	TRBV10-2	TRBJ1-5	CASSGTRYSNQPQHF	TGTGCCAGCAGTGGGACGAGATATAGCAATCAGCCCCAGCATTTT
-	-	TRBV25-1	TRBJ1-1	CASSTQGPEAFF	TGTGCCAGCAGTACCCAGGGTCCTGAAGCTTTCTTT
few	-	TRBV12-3/TRBV12-4	TRBJ1-5	CASSWANQPQHF	TGTGCCAGCAGTTGGGCCAATCAGCCCCAGCATTTT
-	TRBD2	TRBV25-1	TRBJ2-7	CASSSPSSGRFSYEQYF	TGTGCCAGCAGTTCCCCCTCTAGCGGGAGGTTCTCCTACGAGCAGTACTTC
many	-	TRBV29-1	TRBJ1-1	CSVARKTEAFF	TGCAGCGTTGCCCGTAAGACTGAAGCTTTCTTT
many	TRBD2	TRBV29-1	TRBJ2-7	CSVASSGRSSYEQYF	TGCAGCGTTGCCTCTAGCGGGAGGAGCTCCTACGAGCAGTACTTC
few	TRBD1	TRBV10-1	TRBJ1-3	CASSDRGRDTIYF	TGCGCCAGCAGTGACAGGGGGCGAGACACCATATATTTT
-	-	TRBV6-6	TRBJ1-3	CASSPANLAGNTIYF	TGTGCCAGCAGCCCCGCAAATTTGGCTGGAAACACCATATATTTT
many	TRBD1	TRBV9	TRBJ1-5	CASSSGPVRSGQVNSGGNQPQHF	TGTGCCAGCAGCTCCGGACCAGTTCGATCGGGACAGGTCAACTCTGGGGGCAATCAGCCCCAGCATTTT
-	-	TRBV19	TRBJ1-1	CASRVAGNTEAFF	TGTGCCAGTAGAGTAGCGGGGAACACTGAAGCTTTCTTT
few	TRBD1	TRBV12-3/TRBV12-4	TRBJ2-7	CASSFPGQGTYEQYF	TGTGCCAGCAGTTTCCCGGGACAGGGGACGTACGAGCAGTACTTC
-	TRBD1	TRBV7-9	TRBJ2-7	CASSLGELGQGAYEQYF	TGTGCCAGCAGCTTGGGGGAGTTGGGGCAGGGGGCCTACGAGCAGTACTTC
few	-	TRBV10-3	TRBJ1-1	CASLADSFLGTEAFF	TGTGCCAGCTTGGCAGATAGCTTTTTGGGCACTGAAGCTTTCTTT
-	TRBD1	TRBV5-6	TRBJ2-5	CASSCYGTGKETQYF	TGTGCCAGCAGCTGCTATGGGACAGGGAAAGAGACCCAGTACTTC
-	-	TRBV20-1	TRBJ2-7	CSARKDRISEQYF	TGCAGTGCTAGAAAAGACAGGATCAGCGAGCAGTACTTC
-	-	TRBV11-1	TRBJ2-2	CASSFRAWERLPNTGELFF	TGTGCCAGCAGCTTCCGTGCTTGGGAACGACTTCCGAACACCGGGGAGCTGTTTTTT
many	-	TRBV5-6	TRBJ1-2	CASSQDRLYGYTF	TGTGCCAGCAGTCAGGACCGCCTCTATGGCTACACCTTC
once	TRBD2	TRBV29-1	TRBJ2-7	CSVAAGTSGRANEQYF	TGCAGCGTTGCGGCGGGGACTAGCGGGAGGGCAAATGAGCAGTACTTC
many	TRBD1	TRBV6-5	TRBJ1-2	CASSYKGSVAGGDSGYTF	TGTGCCAGCAGTTACAAGGGCTCGGTGGCAGGGGGCGACTCTGGCTACACCTTC
-	TRBD2	TRBV10-3	TRBJ2-5	CAIRDGGQETQYF	TGTGCCATCAGGGACGGGGGGCAAGAGACCCAGTACTTC
-	-	TRBV29-1	TRBJ1-5	CSVGQSTYEHF	TGCAGCGTTGGGCAGTCTACCTACGAGCATTTT
many	-	TRBV5-5	TRBJ1-5	CASSFRVSESNQPQHF	TGTGCCAGCAGCTTTAGAGTCTCGGAGAGCAATCAGCCCCAGCATTTT
few	-	TRBV29-1	TRBJ1-1	CSAEKGLNTEAFF	TGCAGCGCCGAGAAAGGGTTGAACACTGAAGCTTTCTTT
many	-	TRBV29-1	TRBJ2-5	CSVVLPHGQETQYF	TGCAGCGTTGTCCTCCCCCACGGGCAAGAGACCCAGTACTTC
-	-	TRBV25-1	TRBJ1-2	CATNQAFNYGYTF	TGTGCCACCAACCAGGCATTTAACTATGGCTACACCTTC
once	-	TRBV7-2	TRBJ1-1	CASSSQTGENTEAVF	TGTGCCAGCAGCTCGCAAACGGGGGAGAACACTGAAGCTGTCTTT
few	-	TRBV7-6	TRBJ1-5	CASSNTGGFQHF	TGTGCCAGCTCTAACACCGGGGGATTCCAGCATTTT